This paragraph reports one T cell receptor (beta chain). The naive CD8 population came from CD45RO-negative cells selected for CCR7, without terminally differentiated effector memory CD45RA+ cells. Produced via immunoSEQ multiplex PCR; TCRdb's table is partial and in-frame only. The sample yields around 610,000 clones, 96% seen once. This specimen comes from a study of shared clonotypes between healthy human individuals. Sample: naive CD8+ T cells sorted from blood. This TCR was recovered from a woman younger than 45 in good health.

CDR3 in DNA: TGTGCCTGGAGTGTATCGGCTAGTGGTGTCCGAGAGACCCAGTACTTC. Protein product: CAWSVSASGVRETQYF. The chain recombines TRBV30 with TRBJ2-5, with D uncertain. V was shortened by 0 bases and J by 4 bases, with 18 bases between the two germline ends. Germline V gives CDR1 GTSNPN, CDR2 SVGIG (reference sequence). CDR3 size: 16 residues. The whole variable domain, filled in from reference TRBV30 and TRBJ2-5, reads SQTIHQWPATLVQPVGSPLSLECTVEGTSNPNLYWYRQAAGRGLQLLFYSVGIGQISSEVPQNLSASRPQDRQFILSSKKLLLSDSGFYLCAWSVSASGVRETQYFGPGTRLLVL.